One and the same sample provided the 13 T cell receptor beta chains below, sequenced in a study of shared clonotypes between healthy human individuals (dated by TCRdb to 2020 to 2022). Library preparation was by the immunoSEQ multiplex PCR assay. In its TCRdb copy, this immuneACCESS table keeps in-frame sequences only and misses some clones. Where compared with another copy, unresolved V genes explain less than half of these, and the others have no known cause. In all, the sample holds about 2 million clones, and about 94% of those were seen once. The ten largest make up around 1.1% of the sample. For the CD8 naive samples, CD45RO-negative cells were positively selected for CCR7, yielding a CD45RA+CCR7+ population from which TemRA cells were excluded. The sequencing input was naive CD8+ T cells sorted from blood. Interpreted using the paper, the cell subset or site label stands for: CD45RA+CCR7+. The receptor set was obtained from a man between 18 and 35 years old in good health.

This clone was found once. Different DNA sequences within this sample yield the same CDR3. CDR3 sequence reads: CASSLRGGGTEAFF. In DNA form, the CDR3 reads TGTGCCAGCAGTTTGAGGGGAGGCGGCACTGAAGCTTTCTTT. The V gene is TRBV28, the J gene TRBJ1-1; D might be TRBD1 (5 bases). Trimming pared 3 bases from V and 4 bases from J, leaving 12 bases between. The CDR3 spans 14 residues. CDR1 is MDHEN, CDR2 SYDVKM, per germline.

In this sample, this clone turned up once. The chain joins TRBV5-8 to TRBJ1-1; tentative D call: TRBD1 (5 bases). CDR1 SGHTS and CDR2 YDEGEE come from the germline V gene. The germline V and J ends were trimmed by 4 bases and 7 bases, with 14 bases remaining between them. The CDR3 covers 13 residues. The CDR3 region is CASSPRGTDEAFF. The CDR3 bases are TGTGCCAGCAGCCCGAGGGGTACAGATGAAGCTTTCTTT.

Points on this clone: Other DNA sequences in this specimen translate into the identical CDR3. The CDR3 reads CASSGDTQYF. The CDR3 nucleotides are TGTGCCAGCAGCGGAGATACGCAGTATTTT. The chain is built from TRBV9 and TRBJ2-3; no definite D call. The CDR3 sequence is 10 residues long. The ends were cut back, 3 bases at V and 5 bases at J, with 1 base in the middle. Germline lookup yields CDR1 SGDLS and CDR2 YYNGEE.

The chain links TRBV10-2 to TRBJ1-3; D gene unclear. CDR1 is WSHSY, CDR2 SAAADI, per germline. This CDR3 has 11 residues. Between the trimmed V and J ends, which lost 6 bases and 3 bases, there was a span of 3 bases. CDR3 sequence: CASRFGNTIYF. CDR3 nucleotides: TGCGCCAGCAGATTTGGAAACACCATATATTTT.

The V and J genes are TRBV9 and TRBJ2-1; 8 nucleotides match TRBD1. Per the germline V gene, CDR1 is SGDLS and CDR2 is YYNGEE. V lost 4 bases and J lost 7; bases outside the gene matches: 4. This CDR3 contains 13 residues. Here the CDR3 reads CASSLTGGNEQFF. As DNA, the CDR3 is TGTGCCAGCAGCCTCACAGGGGGGAATGAGCAGTTCTTC.

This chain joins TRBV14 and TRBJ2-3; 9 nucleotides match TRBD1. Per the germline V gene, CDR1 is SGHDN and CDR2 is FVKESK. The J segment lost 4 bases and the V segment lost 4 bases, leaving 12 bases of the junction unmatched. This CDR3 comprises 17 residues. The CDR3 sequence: CASSPRDRAREADTQYF. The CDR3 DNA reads TGTGCCAGCAGCCCCCGGGACAGGGCCCGGGAGGCAGATACGCAGTATTTT.

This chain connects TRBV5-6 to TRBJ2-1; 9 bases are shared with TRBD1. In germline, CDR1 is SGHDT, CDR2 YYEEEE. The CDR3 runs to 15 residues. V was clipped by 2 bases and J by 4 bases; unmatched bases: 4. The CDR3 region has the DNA TGTGCCAGCAGCTTTTTACAGGGGGCTTACAATGAGCAGTTCTTC. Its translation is CASSFLQGAYNEQFF.

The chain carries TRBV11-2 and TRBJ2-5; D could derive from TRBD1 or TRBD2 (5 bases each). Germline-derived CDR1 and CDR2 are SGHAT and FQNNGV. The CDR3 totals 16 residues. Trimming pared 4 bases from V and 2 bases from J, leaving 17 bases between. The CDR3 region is CASSSQGRTLQETQYF. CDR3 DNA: TGTGCCAGCAGCTCTCAGGGACGGACTCTTCAAGAGACCCAGTACTTC.

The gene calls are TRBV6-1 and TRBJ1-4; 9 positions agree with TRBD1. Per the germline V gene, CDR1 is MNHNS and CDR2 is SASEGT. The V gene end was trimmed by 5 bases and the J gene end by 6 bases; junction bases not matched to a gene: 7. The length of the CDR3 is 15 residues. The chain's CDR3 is CASSSPRDRDEKLFF. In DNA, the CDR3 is TGTGCCAGCAGTTCCCCCAGGGACAGGGATGAAAAACTGTTTTTT.

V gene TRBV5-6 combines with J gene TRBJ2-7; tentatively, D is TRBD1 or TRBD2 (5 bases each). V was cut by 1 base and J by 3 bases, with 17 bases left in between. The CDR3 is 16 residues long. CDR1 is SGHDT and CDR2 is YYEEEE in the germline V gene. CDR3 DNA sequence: TGTGCCAGCAGCTTGCTACCGGGGACGGAGTTCTACGAGCAGTACTTC. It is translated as CASSLLPGTEFYEQYF.

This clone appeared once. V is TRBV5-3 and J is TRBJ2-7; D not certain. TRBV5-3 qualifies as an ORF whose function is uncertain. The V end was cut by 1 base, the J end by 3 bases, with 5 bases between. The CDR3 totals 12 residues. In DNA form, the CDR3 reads TGTGCCAGAAGCTTGTACGACTACGAGCAGTACTTC. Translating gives CARSLYDYEQYF.

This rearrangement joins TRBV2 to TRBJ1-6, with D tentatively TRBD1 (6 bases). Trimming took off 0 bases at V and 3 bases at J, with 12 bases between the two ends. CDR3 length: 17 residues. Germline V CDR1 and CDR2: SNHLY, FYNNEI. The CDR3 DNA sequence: TGTGCCAGCAGTGAAGCGAAGGGGGGAAGCTATAATTCACCCCTCCACTTT. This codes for CASSEAKGGSYNSPLHF.

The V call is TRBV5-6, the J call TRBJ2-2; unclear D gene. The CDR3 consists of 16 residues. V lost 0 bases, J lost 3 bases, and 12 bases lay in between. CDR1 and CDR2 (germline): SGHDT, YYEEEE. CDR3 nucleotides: TGTGCCAGCAGCTTGGTACAGCCGCTGGACACCGGGGAGCTGTTTTTT. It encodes CASSLVQPLDTGELFF. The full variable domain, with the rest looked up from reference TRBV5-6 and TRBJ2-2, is DAGVTQSPTHLIKTRGQQVTLRCSPKSGHDTVSWYQQALGQGPQFIFQYYEEEERQRGNFPDRFSGHQFPNYSSELNVNALLLGDSALYLCASSLVQPLDTGELFFGEGSRLTVL.